This TCR beta chain was retrieved from a study of blood T cell repertoires in COVID-19. With V trimmed by 6 bases and J by 0 bases, 4 bases remained unmatched. CDR3 size: 14 residues. Germline V gene lookup returns CDR1 SGHDT and CDR2 YYEEEE. Method: immunoSEQ multiplex PCR; TCRdb's copy keeps in-frame clones and lacks some. Here the sample spans roughly 120,000 clones, about 85% being singletons. The sequencing sample was made of peripheral blood. This sequence originates from a man aged 35 to 55 with acute or convalescent COVID-19. This rearrangement joins TRBV5-6 to TRBJ1-1; 8 positions match TRBD1. The CDR3 bases are TGTGCCAGCACCCGGACAGGGATGAACACTGAAGCTTTCTTT. Translating it yields CASTRTGMNTEAFF.